The source of this T cell receptor (beta chain) is a study of control samples from healthy donors and cancer patients. Some clones are missing from TCRdb's copy, which holds only in-frame ones; the method was immunoSEQ multiplex PCR. The table lists about 63,000 clones, 65% to 90% of them singletons. V lost 3 bases and J lost 5; bases outside the gene matches: 13. Germline V lookup: CDR1 DFQATT, CDR2 SNEGSKA (reference sequence). The CDR3 runs to 16 residues. Input material: blood. The chain joins TRBV20-1 to TRBJ2-5; 9 nucleotides align to TRBD1. The receptor was isolated from a man aged 40-55 years in good health. The CDR3 sequence is CSASSLGTGFSETQYF. The CDR3 nucleotides are TGCAGTGCTAGTTCCCTCGGGACAGGGTTTTCGGAGACCCAGTACTTC.